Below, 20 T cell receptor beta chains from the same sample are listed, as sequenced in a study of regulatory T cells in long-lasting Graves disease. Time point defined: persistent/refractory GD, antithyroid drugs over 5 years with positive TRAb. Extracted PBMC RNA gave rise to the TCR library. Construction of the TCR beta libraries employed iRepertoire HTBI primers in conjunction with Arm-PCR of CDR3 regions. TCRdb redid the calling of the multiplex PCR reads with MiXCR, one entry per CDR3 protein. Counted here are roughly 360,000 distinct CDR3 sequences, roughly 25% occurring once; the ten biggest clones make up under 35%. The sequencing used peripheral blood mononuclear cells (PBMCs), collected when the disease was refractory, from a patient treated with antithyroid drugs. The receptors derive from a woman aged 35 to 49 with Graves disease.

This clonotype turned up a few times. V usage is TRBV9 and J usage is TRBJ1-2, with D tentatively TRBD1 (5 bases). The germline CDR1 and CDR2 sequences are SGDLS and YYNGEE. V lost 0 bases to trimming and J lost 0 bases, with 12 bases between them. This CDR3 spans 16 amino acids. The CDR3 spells CASSVDGRGTNYGYTF. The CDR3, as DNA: TGTGCCAGCAGCGTAGATGGTAGGGGTACTAACTATGGCTACACCTTC.

CDR3 in amino acids: CASSVVGQENEKLFF. CDR3 nucleotide sequence: TGTGCCAGCAGCGTAGTAGGCCAGGAGAATGAAAAACTGTTTTTT. This chain joins TRBV9 and TRBJ1-4, with D hard to call. From germline, CDR1 is SGDLS and CDR2 YYNGEE. Trimming cost V 0 bases and J 5 bases, with 11 bases left between them. The CDR3 loop spans 15 amino acids. The full variable domain, completed using reference TRBV9 and TRBJ1-4, is DSGVTQTPKHLITATGQRVTLRCSPRSGDLSVYWYQQSLDQGLQFLIQYYNGEERAKGNILERFSAQQFPDLHSELNLSSLELGDSALYFCASSVVGQENEKLFFGSGTQLSVL.

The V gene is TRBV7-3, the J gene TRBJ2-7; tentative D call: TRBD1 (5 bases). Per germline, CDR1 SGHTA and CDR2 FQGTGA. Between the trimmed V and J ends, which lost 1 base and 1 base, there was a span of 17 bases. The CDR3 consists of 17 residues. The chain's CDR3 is CASSLNLRVPLSYEQYF. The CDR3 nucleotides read TGTGCCAGCAGCTTAAACCTCAGGGTCCCCCTTTCCTACGAGCAGTACTTC.

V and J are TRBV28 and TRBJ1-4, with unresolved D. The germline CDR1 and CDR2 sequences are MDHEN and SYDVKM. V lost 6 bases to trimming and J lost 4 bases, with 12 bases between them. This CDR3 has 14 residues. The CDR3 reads CASRDSSFNEKLFF. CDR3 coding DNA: TGTGCCAGCAGAGACTCTTCGTTTAATGAAAAACTGTTTTTT.

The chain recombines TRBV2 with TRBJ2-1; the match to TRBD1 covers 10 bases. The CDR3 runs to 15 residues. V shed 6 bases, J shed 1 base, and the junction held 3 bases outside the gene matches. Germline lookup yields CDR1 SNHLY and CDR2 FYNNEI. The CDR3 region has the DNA TGTGCCAGCAGAGGACAGGGGGTGTCCTACAATGAGCAGTTCTTC. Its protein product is CASRGQGVSYNEQFF.

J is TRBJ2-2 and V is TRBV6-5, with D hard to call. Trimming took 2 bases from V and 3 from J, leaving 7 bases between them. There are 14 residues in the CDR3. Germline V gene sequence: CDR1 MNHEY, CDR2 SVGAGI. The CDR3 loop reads CASSYQVDTGELFF. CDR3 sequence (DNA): TGTGCCAGCAGTTACCAAGTGGACACCGGGGAGCTGTTTTTT.

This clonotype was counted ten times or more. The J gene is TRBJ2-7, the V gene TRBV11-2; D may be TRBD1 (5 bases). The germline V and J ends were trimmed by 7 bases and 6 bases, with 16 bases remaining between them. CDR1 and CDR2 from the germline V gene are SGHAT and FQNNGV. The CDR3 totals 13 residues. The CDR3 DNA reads TGTGCCAGCAAACCAACTCAGGGCCCCGAGCAGTACTTC. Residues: CASKPTQGPEQYF.

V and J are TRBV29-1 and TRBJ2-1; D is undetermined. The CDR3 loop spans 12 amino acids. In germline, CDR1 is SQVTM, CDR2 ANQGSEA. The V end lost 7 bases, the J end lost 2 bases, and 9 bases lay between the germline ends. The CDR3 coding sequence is TGCAGCGCCGAGAGAGCCTACAATGAGCAGTTCTTC. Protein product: CSAERAYNEQFF.

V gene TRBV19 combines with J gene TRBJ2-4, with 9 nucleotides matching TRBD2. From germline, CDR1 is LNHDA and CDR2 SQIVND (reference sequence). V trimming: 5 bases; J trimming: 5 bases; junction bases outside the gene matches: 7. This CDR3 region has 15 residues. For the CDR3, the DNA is TGTGCCAGTAGTTTGGTAGCGGGAGTCCAAAACATTCAGTACTTC. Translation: CASSLVAGVQNIQYF. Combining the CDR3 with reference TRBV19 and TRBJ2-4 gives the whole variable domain DGGITQSPKYLFRKEGQNVTLSCEQNLNHDAMYWYRQDPGQGLRLIYYSQIVNDFQKGDIAEGYSVSREKKESFPLTVTSAQKNPTAFYLCASSLVAGVQNIQYFGAGTRLSVL.

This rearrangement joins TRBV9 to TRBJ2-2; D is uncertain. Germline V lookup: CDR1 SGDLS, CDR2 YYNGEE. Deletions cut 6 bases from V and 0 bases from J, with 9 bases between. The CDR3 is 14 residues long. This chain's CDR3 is CASNRAPNTGELFF. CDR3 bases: TGTGCCAGCAATCGGGCGCCGAACACCGGGGAGCTGTTTTTT.

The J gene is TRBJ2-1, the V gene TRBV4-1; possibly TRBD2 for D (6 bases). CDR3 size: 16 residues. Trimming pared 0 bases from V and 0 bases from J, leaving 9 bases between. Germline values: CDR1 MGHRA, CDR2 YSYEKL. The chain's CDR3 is CASSQDWRDSYNEQFF. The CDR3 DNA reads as TGCGCCAGCAGCCAAGACTGGCGGGACTCCTACAATGAGCAGTTCTTC.

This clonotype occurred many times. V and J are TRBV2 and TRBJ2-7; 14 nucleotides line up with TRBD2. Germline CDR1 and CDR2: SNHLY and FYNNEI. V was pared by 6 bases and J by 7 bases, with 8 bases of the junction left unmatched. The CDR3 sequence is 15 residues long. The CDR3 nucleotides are TGTGCCAGCAGCAGCGACGGACTAGCGGGAGGTGAGCAGTACTTC. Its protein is CASSSDGLAGGEQYF.

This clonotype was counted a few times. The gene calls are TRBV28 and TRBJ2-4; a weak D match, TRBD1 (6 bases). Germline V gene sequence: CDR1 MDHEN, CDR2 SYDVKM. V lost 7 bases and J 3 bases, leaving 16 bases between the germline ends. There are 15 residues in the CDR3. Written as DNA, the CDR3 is TGTGCCAGCACCCTGACAGGTCATGGCAAAAACATTCAGTACTTC. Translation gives CASTLTGHGKNIQYF.

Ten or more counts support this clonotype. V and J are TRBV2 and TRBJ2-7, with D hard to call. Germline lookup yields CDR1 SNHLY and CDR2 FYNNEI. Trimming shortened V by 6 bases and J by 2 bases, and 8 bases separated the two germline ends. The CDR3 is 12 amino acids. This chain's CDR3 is CASSSRAYEQYF. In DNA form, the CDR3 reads TGTGCCAGCAGCTCCCGCGCCTACGAGCAGTACTTC.

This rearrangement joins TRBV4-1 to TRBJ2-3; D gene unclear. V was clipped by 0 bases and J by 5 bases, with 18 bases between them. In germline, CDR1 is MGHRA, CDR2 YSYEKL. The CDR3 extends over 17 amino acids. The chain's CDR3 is CASSQDSFPWGVDTQYF. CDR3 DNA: TGCGCCAGCAGCCAAGATTCATTCCCATGGGGTGTAGATACGCAGTATTTT.

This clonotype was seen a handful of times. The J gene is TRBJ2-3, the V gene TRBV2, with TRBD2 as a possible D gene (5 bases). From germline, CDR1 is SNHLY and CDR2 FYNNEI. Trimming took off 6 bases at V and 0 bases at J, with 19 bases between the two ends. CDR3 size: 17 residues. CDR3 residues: CASSSHLTRPSTDTQYF. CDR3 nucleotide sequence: TGTGCCAGCAGCTCCCATCTCACTAGACCTAGCACAGATACGCAGTATTTT.

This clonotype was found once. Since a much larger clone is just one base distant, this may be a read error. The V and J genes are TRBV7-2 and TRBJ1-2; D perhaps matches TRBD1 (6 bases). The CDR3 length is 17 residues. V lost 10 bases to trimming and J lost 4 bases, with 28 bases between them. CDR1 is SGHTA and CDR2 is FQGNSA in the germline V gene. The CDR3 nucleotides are TGTGCCATCAGTACAGGGTTCCTTCTTCCCTGCACCTATGGCTACACCTTC. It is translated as CAISTGFLLPCTYGYTF.

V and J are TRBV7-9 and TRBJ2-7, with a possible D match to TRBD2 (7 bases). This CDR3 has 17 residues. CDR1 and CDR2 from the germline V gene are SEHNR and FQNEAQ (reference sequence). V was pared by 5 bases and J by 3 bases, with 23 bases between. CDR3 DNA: TGTGCCAGCAGCCCCGCCCACGGGGGCGGGAGATACTACGAGCAGTACTTC. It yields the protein CASSPAHGGGRYYEQYF.

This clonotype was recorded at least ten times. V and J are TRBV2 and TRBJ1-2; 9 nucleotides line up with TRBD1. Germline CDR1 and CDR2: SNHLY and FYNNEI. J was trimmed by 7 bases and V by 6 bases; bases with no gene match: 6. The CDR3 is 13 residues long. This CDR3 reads CASSTGTGIGYTF. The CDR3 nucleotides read TGTGCCAGCAGCACCGGGACAGGGATTGGCTACACCTTC.

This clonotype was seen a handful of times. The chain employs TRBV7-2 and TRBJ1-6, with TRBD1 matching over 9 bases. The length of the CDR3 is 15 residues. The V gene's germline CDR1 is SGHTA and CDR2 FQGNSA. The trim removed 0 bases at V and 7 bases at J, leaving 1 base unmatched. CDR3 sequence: CASSLATGGNSPLHF. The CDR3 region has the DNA TGTGCCAGCAGCTTAGCGACAGGGGGAAATTCACCCCTCCACTTT.